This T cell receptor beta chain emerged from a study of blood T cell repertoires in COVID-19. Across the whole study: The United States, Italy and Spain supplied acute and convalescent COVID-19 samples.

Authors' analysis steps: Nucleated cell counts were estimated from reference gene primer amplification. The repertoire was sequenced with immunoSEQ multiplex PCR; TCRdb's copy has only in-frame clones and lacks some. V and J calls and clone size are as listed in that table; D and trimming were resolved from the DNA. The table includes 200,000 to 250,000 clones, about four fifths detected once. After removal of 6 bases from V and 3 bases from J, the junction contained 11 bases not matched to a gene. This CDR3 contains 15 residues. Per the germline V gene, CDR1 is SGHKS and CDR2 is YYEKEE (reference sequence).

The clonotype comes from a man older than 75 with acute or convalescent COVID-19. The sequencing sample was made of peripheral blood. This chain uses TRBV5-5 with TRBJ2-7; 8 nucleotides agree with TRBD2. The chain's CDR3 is CASNLGGAYYYEQYF. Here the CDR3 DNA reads TGTGCCAGCAACCTCGGGGGGGCGTATTACTACGAGCAGTACTTC. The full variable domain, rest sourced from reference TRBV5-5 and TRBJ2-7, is DAGVTQSPTHLIKTRGQQVTLRCSPISGHKSVSWYQQVLGQGPQFIFQYYEKEERGRGNFPDRFSARQFPNYSSELNVNALLLGDSALYLCASNLGGAYYYEQYFGPGTRLTVT.